A single sample is the source of the 13 T cell receptor beta chains below, sequenced in a study of spatial heterogeneity in lung cancer. As to time point: sample taken at primary tumor resection. One entry per CDR3 protein results from TCRdb running MiXCR on the 5' RACE reads. The sample includes thousands of distinct CDR3 sequences, approximately 9% of them seen just once. The material was normal lung tissue next to the tumor, obtained at surgery. The source is a female donor with early-stage non-small cell lung cancer.

This clonotype is medium-sized by share. The chain couples TRBV11-2 to TRBJ1-2; unclear D gene. The ends were cut back, 0 bases at V and 7 bases at J, with 9 bases in the middle. This CDR3 has 13 amino acids. CDR1 is SGHAT, CDR2 FQNNGV, per germline. CDR3 sequence: CASSLDPGVGYTF. The CDR3 region has the DNA TGTGCCAGCAGCTTAGATCCCGGGGTTGGCTACACCTTC.

Judged by abundance, this clonotype is medium-sized. The chain couples TRBV4-3 to TRBJ1-1; D is possibly TRBD1 (6 bases). The germline gives CDR1 LGHNA, CDR2 YSLEER. CDR3 length: 16 residues. Between the trimmed V and J ends, which lost 6 bases and 4 bases, there was a span of 21 bases. Here the CDR3 DNA reads TGCGCCAGCAGACGCCAACGGGGGGGCCTAGCCACTGAAGCTTTCTTT. Encoded protein: CASRRQRGGLATEAFF.

This clonotype is termed medium-sized. The chain uses TRBV29-1 and TRBJ2-4; D might be TRBD1 (7 bases). Germline CDR1 SQVTM, CDR2 ANQGSEA. The CDR3 loop spans 14 amino acids. V lost 5 bases to trimming and J lost 3 bases, with 14 bases between them. The CDR3 protein is CSVSRGVSKNIQYF. CDR3 DNA sequence: TGCAGCGTTAGCAGGGGGGTGAGCAAAAACATTCAGTACTTC.

By frequency in the sample, this clonotype is medium-sized. The chain links TRBV7-9 to TRBJ2-6; no reliable D call. The CDR3 covers 17 residues. V was shortened by 7 bases and J by 0 bases, with 16 bases between the two germline ends. The germline CDR1 and CDR2 sequences are SEHNR and FQNEAQ (reference sequence). In nucleotides, the CDR3 is TGTGCCAGCATCCGACAATTAACAACCTCTGGGGCCAACGTCCTGACTTTC. Translated, it gives CASIRQLTTSGANVLTF.

This clonotype is termed large. The chain uses TRBV27 and TRBJ2-4; 14 bases line up with TRBD2. The CDR3 is 18 residues long. V dropped 3 bases and J dropped 0; count of bases not matched to a gene: 4. Per germline, CDR1 MNHEY and CDR2 SMNVEV (reference sequence). The CDR3 DNA follows: TGTGCCAGCAGTTTGACTAGCGGGGGGGCCCCAGCCAAAAACATTCAGTACTTC. Protein sequence: CASSLTSGGAPAKNIQYF.

The chain couples TRBV28 to TRBJ2-1, with a possible D match to TRBD1 (5 bases). Trimming took off 2 bases at V and 4 bases at J, with 9 bases between the two ends. The CDR3 totals 14 residues. CDR1 is MDHEN, CDR2 SYDVKM, per germline. In DNA, the CDR3 is TGTGCCAGCAGTTTAGGGGCACGTTACAATGAGCAGTTCTTC. This translates into CASSLGARYNEQFF.

This chain joins TRBV2 and TRBJ2-7; weak D call: TRBD2 (5 bases). The germline gives CDR1 SNHLY, CDR2 FYNNEI. CDR3 size: 13 residues. V lost 3 bases and J lost 6, with 12 bases in between. Here the CDR3 reads CASSEVPGGEQYF. CDR3 DNA: TGTGCCAGCAGTGAGGTGCCAGGAGGCGAGCAGTACTTC.

About this clonotype itself: The germline gene is not matched at one end of the junction; a read error may be the cause. The chain links TRBV7-6 to TRBJ2-1; D possibly corresponds to TRBD2 (7 bases). The CDR3 length is 12 residues. From germline, CDR1 is SGHVS and CDR2 FNYEAQ. The CDR3 DNA reads TGTGCCGGCAGCTTGGGCGGGGGCGAGCAGTTCTTC. Its protein is CAGSLGGGEQFF.

This clonotype is medium-sized by share. The J gene is TRBJ2-1, the V gene TRBV29-1, with 9 positions matching TRBD2. The junction had 14 bases not matched to a gene; V was cut back by 7 bases and J by 10 bases. The CDR3 sequence is 14 residues long. The germline V gene has CDR1 SQVTM and CDR2 ANQGSEA. CDR3 sequence reads: CSAISGGRRSEQFF. CDR3 DNA: TGCAGCGCCATTAGCGGGGGTCGCCGTTCGGAGCAGTTCTTC.

This clonotype is classed as medium-sized. The V call is TRBV7-2, the J call TRBJ1-2; 7 bases are a match to TRBD1. The CDR3 is made up of 16 amino acids. The V gene's germline CDR1 is SGHTA and CDR2 FQGNSA. Germline trimming cut 4 bases from V and 4 bases from J; bases unmatched to any gene: 12. The CDR3 sequence is CASSSMGGGTGYGYTF. In DNA form, the CDR3 reads TGTGCCAGCAGCTCCATGGGAGGGGGCACCGGCTATGGCTACACCTTC.

Ten or more counts support this clonotype. The chain carries TRBV5-4 and TRBJ1-2; D is possibly TRBD1 (5 bases). Trimming removed 4 bases at V and 2 bases at J, with 12 bases between. CDR3 size: 14 residues. Germline V gene sequence: CDR1 SGHNT, CDR2 YYREEE (reference sequence). CDR3 sequence (DNA): TGTGCCAGCAGCCCGGGGGGTAGCAACTATGGCTACACCTTC. It encodes CASSPGGSNYGYTF.

For the CDR3, the DNA is TGTGCCAGCAGCTCCGCCGGGACTAGCGGTTCCTACGAGCAGTACTTC. Protein: CASSSAGTSGSYEQYF. The chain carries TRBV7-6 and TRBJ2-7; TRBD2 aligns across 11 bases. Trimming removed 4 bases from V and 1 base from J; junction bases left unmatched: 6. Germline CDR1 reads SGHVS; CDR2 reads FNYEAQ. The CDR3 sequence is 16 residues long.

Within the sample, this clonotype is medium-sized. The chain joins TRBV10-3 to TRBJ2-3; D gene uncertain. Germline loops: CDR1 ENHRY, CDR2 SYGVKD. V lost 4 bases, J lost 4 bases, and 9 bases lay in between. The CDR3 has 13 residues. CDR3 in amino acids: CAISAKAPDTQYF. For the CDR3, the DNA is TGTGCCATCAGTGCGAAAGCCCCAGATACGCAGTATTTT.